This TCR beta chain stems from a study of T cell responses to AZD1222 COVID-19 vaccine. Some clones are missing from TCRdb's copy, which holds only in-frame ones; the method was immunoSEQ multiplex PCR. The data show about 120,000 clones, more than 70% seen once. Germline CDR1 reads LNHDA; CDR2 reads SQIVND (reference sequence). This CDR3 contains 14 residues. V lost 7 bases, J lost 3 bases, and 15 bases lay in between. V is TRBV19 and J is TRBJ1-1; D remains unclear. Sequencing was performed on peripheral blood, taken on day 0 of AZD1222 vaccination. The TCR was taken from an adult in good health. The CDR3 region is CASTVGSGYTEAFF. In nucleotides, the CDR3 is TGTGCCAGTACCGTGGGTTCGGGATACACTGAAGCTTTCTTT.